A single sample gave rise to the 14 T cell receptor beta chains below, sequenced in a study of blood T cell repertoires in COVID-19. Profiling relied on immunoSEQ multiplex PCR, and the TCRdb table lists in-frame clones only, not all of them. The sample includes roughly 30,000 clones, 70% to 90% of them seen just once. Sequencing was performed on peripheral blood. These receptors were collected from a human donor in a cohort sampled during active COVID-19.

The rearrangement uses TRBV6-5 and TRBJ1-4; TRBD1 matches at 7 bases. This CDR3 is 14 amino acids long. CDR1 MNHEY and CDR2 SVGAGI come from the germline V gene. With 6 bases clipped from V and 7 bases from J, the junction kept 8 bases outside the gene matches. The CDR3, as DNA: TGTGCCAGCAGGGGCGGGACAGCCACTGAAAAACTGTTTTTT. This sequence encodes CASRGGTATEKLFF.

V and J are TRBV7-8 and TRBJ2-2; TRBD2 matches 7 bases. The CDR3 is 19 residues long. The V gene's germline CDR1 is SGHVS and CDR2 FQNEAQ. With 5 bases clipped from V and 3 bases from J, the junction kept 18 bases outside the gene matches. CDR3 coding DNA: TGTGCCAGCAGCCCCCCCCGAGGAGCGGGGTTAGGGTACACCGGGGAGCTGTTTTTT. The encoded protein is CASSPPRGAGLGYTGELFF.

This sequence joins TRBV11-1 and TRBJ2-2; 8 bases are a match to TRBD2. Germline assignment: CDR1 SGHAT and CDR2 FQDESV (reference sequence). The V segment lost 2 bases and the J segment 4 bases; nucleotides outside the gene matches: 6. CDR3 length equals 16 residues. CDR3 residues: CASSLRRGVVTGELFF. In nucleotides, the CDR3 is TGTGCCAGCAGCTTAAGGCGGGGGGTCGTCACCGGGGAGCTGTTTTTT.

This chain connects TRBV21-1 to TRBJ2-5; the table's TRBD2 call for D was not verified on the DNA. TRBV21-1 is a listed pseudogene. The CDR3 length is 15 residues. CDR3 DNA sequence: TGTGCCAGCAGCAAAGGTGCGGGGCCGCTCCGGGCCCAGTACTTC. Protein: CASSKGAGPLRAQYF.

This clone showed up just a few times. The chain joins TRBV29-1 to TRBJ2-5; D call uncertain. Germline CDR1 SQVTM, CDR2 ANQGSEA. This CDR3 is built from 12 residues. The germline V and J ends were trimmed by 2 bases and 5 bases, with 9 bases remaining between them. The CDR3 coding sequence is TGCAGCGTTGAATGGATCGGGGAGACCCAGTACTTC. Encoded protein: CSVEWIGETQYF.

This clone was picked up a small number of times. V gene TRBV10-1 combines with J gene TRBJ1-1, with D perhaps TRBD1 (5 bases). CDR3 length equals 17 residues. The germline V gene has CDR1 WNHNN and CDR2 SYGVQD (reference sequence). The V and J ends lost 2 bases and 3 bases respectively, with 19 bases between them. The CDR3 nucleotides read TGCGCCAGCAGTGAGAGTTCCTGGGGGGGGAACTACACTGAAGCTTTCTTT. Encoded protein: CASSESSWGGNYTEAFF.

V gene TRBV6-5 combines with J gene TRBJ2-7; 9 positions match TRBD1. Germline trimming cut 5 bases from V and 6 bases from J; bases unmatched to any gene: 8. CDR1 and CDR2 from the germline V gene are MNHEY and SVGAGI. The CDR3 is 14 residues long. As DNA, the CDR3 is TGTGCCAGCAGTACCCGGGACAGGGTGGGCGAGCAGTACTTC. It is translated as CASSTRDRVGEQYF.

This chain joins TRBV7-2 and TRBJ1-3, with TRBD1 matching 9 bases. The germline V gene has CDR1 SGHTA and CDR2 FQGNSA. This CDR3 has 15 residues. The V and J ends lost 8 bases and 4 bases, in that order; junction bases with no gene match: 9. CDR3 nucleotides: TGTGCCAGCGGCGCCGGGACAGGGAAAGGAAACACCATATATTTT. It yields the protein CASGAGTGKGNTIYF.

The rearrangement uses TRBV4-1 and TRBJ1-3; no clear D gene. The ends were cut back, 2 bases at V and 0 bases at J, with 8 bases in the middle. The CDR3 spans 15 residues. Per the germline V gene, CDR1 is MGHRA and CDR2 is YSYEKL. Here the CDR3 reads CASSQNRLSGNTIYF. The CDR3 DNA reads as TGCGCCAGCAGCCAAAACCGACTCTCTGGAAACACCATATATTTT.

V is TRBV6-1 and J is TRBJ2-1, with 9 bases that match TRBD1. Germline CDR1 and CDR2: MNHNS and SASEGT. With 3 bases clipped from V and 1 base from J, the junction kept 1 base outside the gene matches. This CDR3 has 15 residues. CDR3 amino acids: CASSDGQGSYNEQFF. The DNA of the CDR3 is TGTGCCAGCAGTGACGGACAGGGGTCCTACAATGAGCAGTTCTTC.

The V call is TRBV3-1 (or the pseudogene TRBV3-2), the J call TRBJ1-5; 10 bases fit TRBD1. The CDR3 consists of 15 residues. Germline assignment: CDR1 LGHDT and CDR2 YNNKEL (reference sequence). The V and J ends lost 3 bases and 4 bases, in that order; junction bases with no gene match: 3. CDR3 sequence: CASSQDRGLNQPQHF. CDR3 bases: TGTGCCAGCAGCCAGGACAGGGGGTTGAATCAGCCCCAGCATTTT.

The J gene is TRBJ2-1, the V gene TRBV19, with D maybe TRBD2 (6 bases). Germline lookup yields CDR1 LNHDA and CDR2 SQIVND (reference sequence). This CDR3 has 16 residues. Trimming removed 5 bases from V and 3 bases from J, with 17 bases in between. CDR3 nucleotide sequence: TGTGCCAGTAGTTCCCTCCGGGGCGGGGACTACAATGAGCAGTTCTTC. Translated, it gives CASSSLRGGDYNEQFF.

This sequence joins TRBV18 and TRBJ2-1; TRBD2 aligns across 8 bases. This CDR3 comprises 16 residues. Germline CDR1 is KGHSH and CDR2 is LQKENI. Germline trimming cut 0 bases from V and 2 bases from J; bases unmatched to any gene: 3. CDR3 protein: CASSPPRLAPYNEQFF. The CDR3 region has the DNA TGTGCCAGCTCACCACCACGACTAGCGCCCTACAATGAGCAGTTCTTC.

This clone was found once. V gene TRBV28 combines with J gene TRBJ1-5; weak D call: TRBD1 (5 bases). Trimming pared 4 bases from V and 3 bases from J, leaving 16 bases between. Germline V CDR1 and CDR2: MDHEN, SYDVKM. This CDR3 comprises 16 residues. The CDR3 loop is CASSSDSLVANQPQHF. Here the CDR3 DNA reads TGTGCCAGCAGTTCCGACAGTCTCGTTGCCAATCAGCCCCAGCATTTT.